This T cell receptor (beta chain) is from a study of technical replicates of blood from several donors. The trim removed 2 bases at V and 4 bases at J, leaving 6 bases unmatched. Germline CDR1 is GTSNPN and CDR2 is SVGIG (reference sequence). This CDR3 has 14 amino acids. Repertoires were generated with immunoSEQ multiplex PCR, while TCRdb's copy carries only in-frame clones and drops some. The sample includes 60,000 to 85,000 clones, approximately 93% of them seen just once. This receptor was obtained from a human donor in good health. Specimen: T cells isolated from PBMCs. The chain joins TRBV30 to TRBJ2-7, with 9 positions matching TRBD1. The CDR3 DNA reads TGTGCCTGGAGTCTCGGGACAGGGCCTTACGAGCAGTACTTC. It translates to CAWSLGTGPYEQYF.